Included here is one T cell receptor beta chain sequence, with context. Its antigen is as yet unknown. Trimming removed 1 base from V and 0 bases from J, with 4 bases in between. The germline gives CDR1 SGHTA, CDR2 FQGNSA. The CDR3 totals 14 residues. This sample was taken from a study of CD8+ T cells in alopecia areata. Study in general: At a dose of 5 to 10 mg twice daily, oral tofacitinib was given to treated patients.

In each case, RNA was isolated and then reverse transcribed into cDNA as the sequencing template. Sequencing used immunoSEQ multiplex PCR; TCRdb keeps in-frame clones, though not all of them. The sample consists of about 19,000 clones, around 60% of them appearing once. Overall study results and limits: Normal scalp showed lower clonality than lesional scalp, especially alopecia totalis/universalis. For patients receiving tofacitinib, scalp clonality and expanded CD8+ clones among the top 100 significantly decreased.

Stated treatment: oral pan-JAK inhibitor, 5-10 mg twice daily. Individuals with alopecia areata gave both lesional scalp punch biopsies and peripheral blood for collection. This receptor was identified in a human donor with alopecia areata. The sample consisted of skin, taken at week 4, from a patient treated with tofacitinib. V is TRBV7-2 and J is TRBJ1-3; D is unresolved. Written as DNA, the CDR3 is TGTGCCAGCAGCTTAGGCCGCTCTGGAAACACCATATATTTT. Translating it yields CASSLGRSGNTIYF.